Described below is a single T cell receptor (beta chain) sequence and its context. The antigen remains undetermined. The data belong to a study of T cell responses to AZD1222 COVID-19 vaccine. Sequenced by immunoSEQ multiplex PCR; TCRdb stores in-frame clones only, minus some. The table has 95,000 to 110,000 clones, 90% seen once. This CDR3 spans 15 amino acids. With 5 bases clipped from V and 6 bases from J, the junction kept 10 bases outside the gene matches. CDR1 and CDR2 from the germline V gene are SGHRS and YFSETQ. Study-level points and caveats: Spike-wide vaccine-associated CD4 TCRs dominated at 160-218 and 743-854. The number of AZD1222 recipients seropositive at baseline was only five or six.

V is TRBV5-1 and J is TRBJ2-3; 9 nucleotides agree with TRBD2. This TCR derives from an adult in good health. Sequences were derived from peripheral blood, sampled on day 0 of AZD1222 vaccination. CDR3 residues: CASRVAGVGGDTQYF. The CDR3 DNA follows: TGCGCCAGCAGAGTAGCGGGGGTTGGTGGGGATACGCAGTATTTT.